Below, 20 T cell receptor beta chains from the same sample are listed, as sequenced in a study of T cells after yellow fever vaccination. A single record per CDR3 protein comes from TCRdb applying MiXCR to the 5' RACE reads. The sample has 60,000 to 95,000 distinct CDR3 sequences; around 7.1% are singletons. The source material was CD8+ T cells sorted from PBMCs, sampled about 10 days after the first yellow fever vaccination. The receptors stem from a man younger than 30 who received the YFV17D yellow fever vaccine.

This clonotype has just a few counts. CDR3 in amino acids: CASSLEMAGRLHEQFF. CDR3 sequence (DNA): TGTGCCAGCAGCTTAGAAATGGCAGGGCGTCTCCATGAGCAGTTCTTC. The chain is built from TRBV7-6 and TRBJ2-1; D is perhaps TRBD1 (5 bases). The CDR3 consists of 16 residues. Germline CDR1 reads SGHVS; CDR2 reads FNYEAQ. V was cut by 1 base and J by 8 bases, with 18 bases left in between. The whole variable domain, filled in from reference TRBV7-6 and TRBJ2-1, reads GAGVSQSPRYKVTKRGQDVALRCDPISGHVSLYWYRQALGQGPEFLTYFNYEAQQDKSGLPNDRFSAERPEGSISTLTIQRTEQRDSAMYRCASSLEMAGRLHEQFFGPGTRLTVL.

The chain is built from TRBV28 and TRBJ1-6; TRBD1 matches 8 bases. The length of the CDR3 is 15 residues. Germline assignment: CDR1 MDHEN and CDR2 SYDVKM. V lost 0 bases, J lost 9 bases, and 4 bases stayed unmatched. CDR3 sequence reads: CASSLWTGDPSPLHF. DNA for the CDR3: TGTGCCAGCAGTTTATGGACAGGGGACCCTTCACCCCTCCACTTT. Looking up the rest from reference TRBV28 and TRBJ1-6 gives the full variable domain: DVKVTQSSRYLVKRTGEKVFLECVQDMDHENMFWYRQDPGLGLRLIYFSYDVKMKEKGDIPEGYSVSREKKERFSLILESASTNQTSMYLCASSLWTGDPSPLHFGNGTRLTVT.

This clonotype showed up just a few times. J is TRBJ2-6 and V is TRBV4-1; D is ambiguous. Germline V gene data show CDR1 as MGHRA and CDR2 as YSYEKL. This CDR3 comprises 16 residues. The V end was cut by 0 bases, the J end by 0 bases, with 6 bases between. Here the CDR3 reads CASSQDTYSGANVLTF. DNA of the CDR3: TGCGCCAGCAGCCAAGATACCTACTCTGGGGCCAACGTCCTGACTTTC.

With respect to this clonotype: This clone may be a read error of a much larger clone one base away. V is TRBV5-5 and J is TRBJ2-1; 7 bases are a match to TRBD2. CDR3 length: 14 residues. V gave up 4 bases and J gave up 10 bases; unmatched junction bases: 11. Germline CDR1 and CDR2: SGHKS and YYEKEE (reference sequence). Here the CDR3 reads CASSPGLRSWEQFF. The CDR3, as DNA: TGTGCCAGCAGCCCGGGACTACGGTCCTGGGAGCAGTTCTTC.

CDR3 coding DNA: TGCAGCGCCGAGGACAGGGACGAGCAGTACTTC. Translation: CSAEDRDEQYF. V and J are TRBV29-1 and TRBJ2-7; 8 bases map to TRBD1. CDR1 is SQVTM and CDR2 is ANQGSEA in the germline V gene. This CDR3 contains 11 residues. V dropped 7 bases and J dropped 5; count of bases not matched to a gene: 4.

The V and J genes are TRBV7-2 and TRBJ2-7; weak D call: TRBD2 (5 bases). V lost 6 bases and J 4 bases, leaving 10 bases between the germline ends. The CDR3 totals 12 residues. Germline V gene sequence: CDR1 SGHTA, CDR2 FQGNSA. The CDR3 here is CASSPDWYEQYF. CDR3 coding DNA: TGTGCCAGCAGTCCGGACTGGTACGAGCAGTACTTC.

J is TRBJ2-2 and V is TRBV24-1; D remains unclear. From germline, CDR1 is KGHDR and CDR2 SFDVKD. V was pared by 8 bases and J by 0 bases, with 6 bases between. This CDR3 region has 13 residues. The chain's CDR3 is CATMVPNTGELFF. The CDR3 bases are TGTGCCACCATGGTTCCGAACACCGGGGAGCTGTTTTTT.

This clonotype came up many times. The chain recombines TRBV9 with TRBJ2-3; unclear D gene. Germline CDR1 is SGDLS and CDR2 is YYNGEE. Trimming left V 0 bases short and J 1 base short, with 9 bases between. The CDR3 length is 15 residues. In DNA, the CDR3 is TGTGCCAGCAGCGTAGTGGGGTGGCGCACAGATACGCAGTATTTT. Protein sequence: CASSVVGWRTDTQYF. Using reference TRBV9 and TRBJ2-3 for the parts outside the CDR3, the full variable domain is DSGVTQTPKHLITATGQRVTLRCSPRSGDLSVYWYQQSLDQGLQFLIQYYNGEERAKGNILERFSAQQFPDLHSELNLSSLELGDSALYFCASSVVGWRTDTQYFGPGTRLTVL.

There are many counts of this clonotype. The chain links TRBV14 to TRBJ2-1; 13 nucleotides match TRBD2. The CDR3 length is 16 residues. Trimming took 6 bases from V and 8 from J; bases not matched to a gene: 10. CDR1 and CDR2 from the germline V gene are SGHDN and FVKESK. Here the CDR3 reads CASRPTSGGATYEQFF. CDR3 nucleotide sequence: TGTGCCAGCAGACCAACTAGCGGGGGGGCCACGTATGAGCAGTTCTTC.

In its sample, this clonotype was seen many times. The chain couples TRBV13 to TRBJ1-1; TRBD1 is a possible D gene (5 bases). The CDR3 is 15 residues long. Germline CDR1 PRHDT, CDR2 FYEKMQ (reference sequence). Trimming removed 5 bases from V and 3 bases from J, with 16 bases in between. CDR3 residues: CASSQGQGEYTEAFF. CDR3 DNA sequence: TGTGCCAGCAGCCAAGGCCAGGGCGAGTACACTGAAGCTTTCTTT.

There are many counts of this clonotype. The chain couples TRBV27 to TRBJ2-3, with D tentatively TRBD2 (6 bases). Deletions cut 4 bases from V and 4 bases from J, with 12 bases between. Germline CDR1 and CDR2: MNHEY and SMNVEV (reference sequence). The CDR3 runs 14 residues. CDR3 loop: CASSSSGRADTQYF. In DNA form, the CDR3 reads TGTGCCAGCAGTTCCAGCGGGCGTGCAGATACGCAGTATTTT.

V usage is TRBV29-1 and J usage is TRBJ2-2; possible D gene TRBD2, 5 bases. Trimming shortened V by 5 bases and J by 5 bases, and 15 bases separated the two germline ends. CDR1 and CDR2 from the germline V gene are SQVTM and ANQGSEA. The CDR3 is 14 residues long. CDR3 sequence: CSVSDGESTGELFF. In DNA form, the CDR3 reads TGCAGCGTTTCTGATGGGGAGTCGACCGGGGAGCTGTTTTTT.

The rearrangement links TRBV12-3 or TRBV12-4 to TRBJ2-3, with 9 bases that match TRBD2. V trimming: 11 bases; J trimming: 3 bases; junction bases outside the gene matches: 21. The CDR3 sequence is 18 residues long. CDR3 nucleotides: TGTGCCTTCAGTTTTCCCCTCGTGGCGGGGGGGCTGACAGATACGCAGTATTTT. Translation: CAFSFPLVAGGLTDTQYF.

This clonotype showed up just a few times. The rearrangement links TRBV7-2 to TRBJ1-5, with 9 bases aligning to TRBD1. Germline V gene sequence: CDR1 SGHTA, CDR2 FQGNSA. The CDR3 contains 16 residues. Trimming took 3 bases from V and 6 from J; bases not matched to a gene: 9. The CDR3 region is CASSFGDREIGQPQHF. The DNA of the CDR3 is TGTGCCAGCAGCTTCGGGGACAGGGAGATCGGTCAGCCCCAGCATTTT.

This clonotype occurred many times. The chain couples TRBV6-5 to TRBJ2-1, with D uncertain. The CDR3 runs 13 residues. V gave up 0 bases and J gave up 8 bases, with 8 bases separating them. Germline V lookup: CDR1 MNHEY, CDR2 SVGAGI. The CDR3 DNA follows: TGTGCCAGCAGTTACTCGGTTTCCTATGAGCAGTTCTTC. It encodes CASSYSVSYEQFF.

The J gene is TRBJ1-1, the V gene TRBV18; D gene uncertain. The germline gives CDR1 KGHSH, CDR2 LQKENI. The length of the CDR3 is 15 residues. V was trimmed by 0 bases and J by 6 bases, leaving 14 bases between them. CDR3 region: CASSPPGQRGAEAFF. CDR3 in DNA: TGTGCCAGCTCACCACCGGGTCAACGCGGGGCTGAAGCTTTCTTT.

The chain is built from TRBV5-1 and TRBJ2-5; D gene ambiguous. CDR1 and CDR2 from the germline V gene are SGHRS and YFSETQ. Trimming removed 2 bases from V and 3 bases from J, with 11 bases in between. The CDR3 spans 14 residues. CDR3 sequence (DNA): TGCGCCAGCAGCTTCGTAGGGCAAAAAGAGACCCAGTACTTC. Protein: CASSFVGQKETQYF.

This clonotype has at least ten counts. The rearrangement joins TRBV12-3 or TRBV12-4 to TRBJ2-7, with D possibly matching TRBD1 (5 bases). Trimming removed 6 bases at V and 3 bases at J, with 12 bases between. This CDR3 comprises 13 residues. The chain's CDR3 is CASSLFTGYEQYF. Written as DNA, the CDR3 is TGTGCCAGCAGCCTATTTACAGGCTACGAGCAGTACTTC.

This clonotype was recorded at least ten times. This rearrangement joins TRBV7-9 to TRBJ2-3; D is perhaps TRBD2 (5 bases). CDR1 is SEHNR, CDR2 FQNEAQ, per germline (reference sequence). CDR3 length: 15 residues. V gave up 0 bases and J gave up 0 bases, with 7 bases separating them. CDR3 residues: CASSLAEASTDTQYF. The CDR3 DNA sequence: TGTGCCAGCAGCTTAGCGGAGGCTAGCACAGATACGCAGTATTTT. The full variable domain, with the rest looked up from reference TRBV7-9 and TRBJ2-3, is DTGVSQNPRHKITKRGQNVTFRCDPISEHNRLYWYRQTLGQGPEFLTYFQNEAQLEKSRLLSDRFSAERPKGSFSTLEIQRTEQGDSAMYLCASSLAEASTDTQYFGPGTRLTVL.

This clonotype showed up many times. This rearrangement joins TRBV12-3 or TRBV12-4 to TRBJ2-6; TRBD1 aligns across 9 bases. V dropped 6 bases and J dropped 2; count of bases not matched to a gene: 5. The CDR3 is made up of 16 amino acids. The CDR3 region is CASRGDREPGANVLTF. The CDR3 region has the DNA TGTGCCAGCAGGGGGGACAGGGAGCCTGGGGCCAACGTCCTGACTTTC.